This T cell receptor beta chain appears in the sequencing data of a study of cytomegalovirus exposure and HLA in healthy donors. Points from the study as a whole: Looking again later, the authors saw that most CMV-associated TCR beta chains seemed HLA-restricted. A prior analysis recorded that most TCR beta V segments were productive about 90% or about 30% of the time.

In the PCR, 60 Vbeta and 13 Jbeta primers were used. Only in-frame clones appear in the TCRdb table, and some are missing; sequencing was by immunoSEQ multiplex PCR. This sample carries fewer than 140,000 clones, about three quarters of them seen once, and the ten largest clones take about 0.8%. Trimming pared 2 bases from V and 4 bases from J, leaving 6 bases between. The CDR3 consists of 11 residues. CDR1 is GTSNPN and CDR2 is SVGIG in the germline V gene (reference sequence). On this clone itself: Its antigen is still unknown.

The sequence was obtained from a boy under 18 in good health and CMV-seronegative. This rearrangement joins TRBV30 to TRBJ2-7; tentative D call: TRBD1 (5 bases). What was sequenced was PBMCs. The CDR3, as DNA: TGTGCCTGGAGTCAGGGTTACGAGCAGTACTTC. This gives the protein CAWSQGYEQYF.